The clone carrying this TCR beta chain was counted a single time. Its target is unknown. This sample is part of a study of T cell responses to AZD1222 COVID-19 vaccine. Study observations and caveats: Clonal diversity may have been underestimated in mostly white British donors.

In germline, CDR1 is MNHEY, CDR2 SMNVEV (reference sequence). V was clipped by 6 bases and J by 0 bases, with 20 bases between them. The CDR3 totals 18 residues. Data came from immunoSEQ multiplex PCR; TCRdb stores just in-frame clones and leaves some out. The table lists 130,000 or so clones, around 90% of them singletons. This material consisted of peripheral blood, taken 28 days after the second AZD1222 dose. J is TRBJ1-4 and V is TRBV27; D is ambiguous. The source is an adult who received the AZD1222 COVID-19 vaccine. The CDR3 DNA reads TGTGCCAGCAGGCCTGGGCAGAGCTTTCTCGCAACTAATGAAAAACTGTTTTTT. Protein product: CASRPGQSFLATNEKLFF.